The rows below give T cell receptor beta chains drawn from one sample of a study of sequential checkpoint blockade in melanoma. The assay was immunoSEQ multiplex PCR, and TCRdb's table has in-frame clones only and misses some. This table holds tens of thousands of clones, under 35% found once. Here the sequenced sample was tumor tissue (inferred from file names), taken from a patient given nivolumab and ipilimumab in sequence. These receptors all come from a human donor with melanoma. Both conserved end residues are part of each CDR3. A D gene is named only where the DNA matches it firmly. Rows may omit the clone size; those that give it use once, few, many or a size class.

TRBD2	TRBV19	-	TRBJ2-3	CASSVGSGDTDTQYF	TGTGCCAGTAGTGTCGGTAGCGGGGATACAGATACGCAGTATTTT
-	TRBV5-1	-	TRBJ2-3	CASSLWRPEDTQYF	TGCGCCAGCAGCTTGTGGAGACCGGAGGATACGCAGTATTTT
TRBD1	TRBV11-3	many	TRBJ1-1	CASSLRQGNTEAFF	TGTGCCAGCAGCTTGCGACAGGGGAACACTGAAGCTTTCTTT
TRBD1	TRBV25-1	-	TRBJ2-5	CASSDPGQGARETQYF	TGTGCCAGCAGTGACCCCGGACAGGGGGCGAGAGAGACCCAGTACTTC
-	TRBV28	few	TRBJ1-2	CASTIREPYGYTF	TGTGCCAGTACTATAAGAGAGCCTTATGGCTACACCTTC
TRBD1	TRBV19	-	TRBJ1-2	CASSRDRANYGYTF	TGTGCCAGTAGCCGGGACAGGGCTAACTATGGCTACACCTTC
TRBD1	TRBV28	-	TRBJ1-4	CASSDWGQGGEKLFF	TGTGCCAGCAGTGACTGGGGACAGGGCGGGGAAAAACTGTTTTTT
-	TRBV5-1	-	TRBJ1-5	CASSPEGSLSNQPQHF	TGCGCCAGCAGCCCGGAGGGCAGTCTGAGCAATCAGCCCCAGCATTTT
-	TRBV11-3	few	TRBJ2-1	CASSLGVSANNEQFF	TGTGCTAGCAGCTTAGGGGTCTCAGCAAACAATGAGCAGTTCTTC
TRBD2	TRBV25-1	-	TRBJ2-1	CASSDWISGRGNEQFF	TGTGCCAGCAGTGATTGGATTAGCGGGAGGGGCAATGAGCAGTTCTTC
TRBD2	TRBV19	-	TRBJ2-1	CASSSLGGGSYNEQFF	TGTGCCAGTAGTTCGCTAGGCGGGGGCTCCTACAATGAGCAGTTCTTC
-	TRBV9	-	TRBJ2-2	CASSVGRSTGELFF	TGTGCCAGCAGCGTAGGCAGGAGCACCGGGGAGCTGTTTTTT
-	TRBV19	-	TRBJ1-5	CASSETGNSNQPQHF	TGTGCCAGTAGCGAGACAGGCAATAGCAATCAGCCCCAGCATTTT
-	TRBV29-1	-	TRBJ2-5	CSVGSIQETQYF	TGCAGCGTCGGAAGTATTCAAGAGACCCAGTACTTC
TRBD1	TRBV28	-	TRBJ1-6	CASNALLRDRAYNSPLHF	TGTGCCAGCAATGCCCTTCTCCGGGACAGGGCCTATAATTCACCCCTCCACTTT
TRBD1	TRBV11-3	few	TRBJ1-4	CASSPGGGPNEKLFF	TGTGCCAGCAGCCCAGGGGGGGGCCCTAATGAAAAACTGTTTTTT
-	TRBV28	-	TRBJ2-7	CASSFGRSWVIYPYEQYF	TGTGCCAGCAGTTTCGGCAGGTCCTGGGTAATATATCCCTACGAGCAGTACTTC
-	TRBV9	-	TRBJ2-7	CASSVGNSGSYEQYF	TGTGCCAGCAGCGTAGGGAATAGCGGATCCTACGAGCAGTACTTC
-	TRBV9	few	TRBJ2-7	CASSVGGYEQYF	TGTGCCAGCAGCGTAGGGGGCTACGAGCAGTACTTC
-	TRBV5-1	once	TRBJ2-3	CASSPLAAGSTQYF	TGCGCCAGCAGCCCCCTGGCGGCGGGGAGTACGCAGTATTTT
-	TRBV18	-	TRBJ1-1	CASSPPHVRNTEAFF	TGTGCCAGCTCACCACCTCATGTGCGGAACACTGAAGCTTTCTTT
-	TRBV11-3	-	TRBJ2-7	CASSLLPGDRPYEQYF	TGTGCCAGCAGCTTACTCCCGGGGGACCGCCCCTACGAGCAGTACTTC
TRBD1	TRBV11-3	-	TRBJ1-4	CASSSPTGATNEKLFF	TGTGCCAGCAGCTCGCCGACAGGGGCAACTAATGAAAAACTGTTTTTT
TRBD1	TRBV6-8	-	TRBJ1-1	CASAGTGNTEAFF	TGTGCCTCAGCCGGGACAGGGAACACTGAAGCTTTCTTT
-	TRBV28	-	TRBJ1-2	CASSFGSQRGYTF	TGTGCCAGCAGTTTTGGATCCCAGAGGGGCTACACCTTC
TRBD1	TRBV30	-	TRBJ1-2	CAWNIDRGGGYTF	TGTGCCTGGAACATCGACAGGGGAGGAGGCTACACCTTC
-	TRBV6-8	-	TRBJ1-5	CASSYSTGKGQPQHF	TGTGCCAGCAGTTACTCCACGGGGAAGGGTCAGCCCCAGCATTTT
-	TRBV14	-	TRBJ2-1	CASSQAPISGEQFF	TGTGCCAGCAGCCAAGCCCCGATCTCGGGGGAGCAGTTCTTC
-	TRBV6-8	-	TRBJ1-5	CASSDLGASSNQPQHF	TGTGCCAGCAGTGACTTGGGGGCTAGTAGCAATCAGCCCCAGCATTTT
-	TRBV6-8	few	TRBJ2-5	CASSDPPVSVWETQYF	TGTGCCAGCAGTGACCCACCCGTAAGCGTGTGGGAGACCCAGTACTTC
TRBD2	TRBV11-3	-	TRBJ2-1	CASSLSSGSLYNEQFF	TGTGCCAGCAGCTTATCTAGCGGGAGTTTGTACAATGAGCAGTTCTTC
TRBD1	TRBV11-3	many	TRBJ1-5	CASSFYRGIHSNQPQHF	TGTGCCAGCAGCTTCTACAGGGGGATCCATAGCAATCAGCCCCAGCATTTT
TRBD1	TRBV29-1	-	TRBJ2-1	CSVGGTGMRNEQFF	TGCAGCGTTGGGGGGACAGGGATGAGGAATGAGCAGTTCTTC
TRBD1	TRBV19	-	TRBJ2-7	CASSIDVRTGGSEQYF	TGTGCCAGTAGTATAGACGTGCGGACAGGGGGCAGCGAGCAGTACTTC
TRBD1	TRBV4-1	few	TRBJ2-7	CASSQDRQGAGGEQYF	TGCGCCAGCAGCCAGGACAGACAGGGGGCAGGAGGCGAGCAGTACTTC
-	TRBV11-3	few	TRBJ2-1	CASSLGPTTLNEQFF	TGTGCCAGCAGCTTGGGACCGACTACCCTAAATGAGCAGTTCTTC
-	TRBV28	-	TRBJ2-7	CASSPPPVYEQYF	TGTGCCAGCAGTCCCCCCCCGGTCTACGAGCAGTACTTC
TRBD1	TRBV2	few	TRBJ1-5	CASSRGQGVQPQHF	TGTGCCAGCAGCCGGGGACAGGGGGTCCAGCCCCAGCATTTT
TRBD1	TRBV19	-	TRBJ1-5	CASTHQGGNQPQHF	TGTGCCAGTACTCATCAGGGGGGCAATCAGCCCCAGCATTTT
TRBD2	TRBV10-2	-	TRBJ2-7	CASYPGLAGGKAYEQYF	TGCGCCAGTTATCCGGGACTAGCGGGAGGGAAGGCCTACGAGCAGTACTTC
-	TRBV6-8	few	TRBJ1-3	CASSYSKGNTIYF	TGTGCCAGCAGTTACTCGAAGGGAAACACCATATATTTT